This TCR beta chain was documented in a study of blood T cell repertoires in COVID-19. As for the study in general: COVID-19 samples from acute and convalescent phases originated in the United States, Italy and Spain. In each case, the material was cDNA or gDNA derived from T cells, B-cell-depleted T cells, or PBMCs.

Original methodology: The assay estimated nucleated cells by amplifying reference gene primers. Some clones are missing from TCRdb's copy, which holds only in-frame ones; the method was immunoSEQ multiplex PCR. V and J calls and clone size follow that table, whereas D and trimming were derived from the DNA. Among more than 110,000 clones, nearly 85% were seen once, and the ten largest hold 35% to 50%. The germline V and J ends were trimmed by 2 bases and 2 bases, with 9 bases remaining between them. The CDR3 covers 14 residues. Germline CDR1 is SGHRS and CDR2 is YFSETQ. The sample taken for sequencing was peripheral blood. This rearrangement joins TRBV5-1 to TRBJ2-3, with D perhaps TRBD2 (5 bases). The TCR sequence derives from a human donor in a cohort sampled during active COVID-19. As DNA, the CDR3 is TGCGCCAGCAGCTTTCGGGATTCCACAGATACGCAGTATTTT. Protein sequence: CASSFRDSTDTQYF.